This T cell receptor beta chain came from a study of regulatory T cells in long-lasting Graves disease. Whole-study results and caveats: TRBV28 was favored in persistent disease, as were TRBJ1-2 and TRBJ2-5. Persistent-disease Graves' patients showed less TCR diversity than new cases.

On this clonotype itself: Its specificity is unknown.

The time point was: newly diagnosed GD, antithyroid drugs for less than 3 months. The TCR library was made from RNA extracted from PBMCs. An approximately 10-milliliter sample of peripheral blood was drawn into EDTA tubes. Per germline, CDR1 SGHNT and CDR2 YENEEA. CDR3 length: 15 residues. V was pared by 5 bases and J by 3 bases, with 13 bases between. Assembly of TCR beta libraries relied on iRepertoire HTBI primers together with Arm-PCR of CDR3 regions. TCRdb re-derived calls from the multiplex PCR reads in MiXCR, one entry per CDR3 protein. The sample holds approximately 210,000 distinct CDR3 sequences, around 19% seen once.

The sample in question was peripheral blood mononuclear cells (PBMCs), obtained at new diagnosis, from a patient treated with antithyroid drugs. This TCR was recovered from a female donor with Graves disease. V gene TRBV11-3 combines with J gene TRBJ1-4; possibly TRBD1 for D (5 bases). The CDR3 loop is CASSELGVANEKLFF. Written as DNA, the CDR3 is TGTGCCAGCAGCGAATTAGGGGTAGCTAATGAAAAACTGTTTTTT.